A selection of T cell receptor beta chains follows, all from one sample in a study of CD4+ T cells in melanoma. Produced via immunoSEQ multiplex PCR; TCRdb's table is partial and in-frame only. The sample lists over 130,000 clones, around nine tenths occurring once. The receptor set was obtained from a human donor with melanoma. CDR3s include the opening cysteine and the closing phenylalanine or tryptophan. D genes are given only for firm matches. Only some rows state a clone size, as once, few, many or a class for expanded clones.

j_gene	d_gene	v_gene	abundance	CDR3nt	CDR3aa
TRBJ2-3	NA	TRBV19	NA	TGTGCCAGTAGTCTCGGTGGGGGGGCCGATACGCAGTATTTT	CASSLGGGADTQYF
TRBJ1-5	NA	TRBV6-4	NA	TGTGCCAGCACGCAGGCCAATCAGCCCCAGCATTTT	CASTQANQPQHF
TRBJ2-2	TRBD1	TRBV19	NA	TGTGCCAGTAGTCGGACAGGGGGCGACACCGGGGAGCTGTTTTTT	CASSRTGGDTGELFF
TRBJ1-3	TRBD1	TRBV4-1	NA	TGCGCCAGCAGCCTAAATCCCGGGACAGATGGAAACACCATATATTTT	CASSLNPGTDGNTIYF
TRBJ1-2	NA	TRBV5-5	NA	TGTGCCAGCAGCGTCGGAAACTATGGCTACACCTTC	CASSVGNYGYTF
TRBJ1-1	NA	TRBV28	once	TGTGCCAGCAGTTTAGGTGGGGGGTTTGTACGCACTGAAGCTTTCTTT	CASSLGGGFVRTEAFF
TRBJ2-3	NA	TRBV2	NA	TGTGCCAGCTCAAACGTAGCACCTACCCGGTATAGCACAGATACGCAGTATTTT	CASSNVAPTRYSTDTQYF
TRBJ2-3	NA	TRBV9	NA	TGTGCCAGCAGCGTATCAGGGGCCGGCCCAGATACGCAGTATTTT	CASSVSGAGPDTQYF
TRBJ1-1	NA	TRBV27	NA	TGTGCCAGCAGTTTATTAGGCAAGGGGATAGCTTTCTTT	CASSLLGKGIAFF
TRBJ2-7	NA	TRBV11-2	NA	TGTGCCAGCAGTTTCGACAGGAACTTCTACGAGCAGTACTTC	CASSFDRNFYEQYF
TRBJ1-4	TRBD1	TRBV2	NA	TGTGCCAGCAGCCCGGACAGGGCAGCAACTAATGAAAAACTGTTTTTT	CASSPDRAATNEKLFF
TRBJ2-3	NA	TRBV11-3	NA	TGTGCCAGCAGCTTAGGGGTTTCCACAGATACGCAGTATTTT	CASSLGVSTDTQYF
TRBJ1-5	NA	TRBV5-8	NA	TGTGCCAGCAGCATTCCCCCACGGCCCCAGCATTTT	CASSIPPRPQHF
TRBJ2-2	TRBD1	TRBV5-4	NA	TGTGCCAGCAGCTCGACAGGGGAAGGGGGGGAGCTGTTTTTT	CASSSTGEGGELFF
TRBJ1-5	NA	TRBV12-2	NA	TGTGCAAGTCGCTTAGCGTATTTTGGGGGAGACAATCAGCCCCAGCATTTT	CASRLAYFGGDNQPQHF
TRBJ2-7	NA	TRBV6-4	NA	TGTGCCAGCAGCCCCGACAGGTTTTACGAGCAGTACTTC	CASSPDRFYEQYF
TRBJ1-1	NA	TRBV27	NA	TGTGCCAGCAGCAGGGCCAGGGTTACTGAAGCTTTCTTT	CASSRARVTEAFF
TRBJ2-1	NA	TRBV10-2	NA	TGCGCCAGCAGTGAGCCAAGGAATGAGCAGTTCTTC	CASSEPRNEQFF
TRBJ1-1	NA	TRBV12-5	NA	TGTGCCGAGGGCGGTGCTGGCACTGAAGCTTTCTTT	CAEGGAGTEAFF
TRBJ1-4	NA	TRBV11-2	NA	TGTGCCAGCAGCTTAATGACTGGAGAAAAACTGTTTTTT	CASSLMTGEKLFF
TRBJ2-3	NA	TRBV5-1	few	TGCGCCAGCAGCTCCTCACAAGTACTACCCGATACGCAGTATTTT	CASSSSQVLPDTQYF
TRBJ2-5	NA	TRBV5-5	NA	TGTGCCAGCAGCTTGGTTTGGGGGATGGAGACCCAGTACTTC	CASSLVWGMETQYF
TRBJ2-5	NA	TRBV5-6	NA	TGTGCCAGCAGCTTGCGGGAGACCCAGTACTTC	CASSLRETQYF
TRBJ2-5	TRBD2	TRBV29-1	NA	TGCAGCGTTCGGTATCGGGGGGTGGAGACCCAGTACTTC	CSVRYRGVETQYF
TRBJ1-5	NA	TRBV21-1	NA	TGTGCCAGCATCCCATTGGTAGCAGGGCACCAGCCCCAGCATTTT	CASIPLVAGHQPQHF
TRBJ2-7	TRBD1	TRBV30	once	TGTGCCTGGAGTGTAAAGGAGACGGGACAGCGATACTACGAGCAGTACTTC	CAWSVKETGQRYYEQYF
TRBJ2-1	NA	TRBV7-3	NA	TGTGCCAGCAGCGCCAGGGACTCCTCTACTTACAATGAGCAGTTCTTC	CASSARDSSTYNEQFF
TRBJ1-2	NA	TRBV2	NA	TGTGCCAGCAGTGAACACTTCTATGGCTACACCTTC	CASSEHFYGYTF
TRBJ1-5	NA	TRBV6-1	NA	TGTGCCAGCAGTGAGAGTGGCAATCAGCCCCAGCATTTT	CASSESGNQPQHF
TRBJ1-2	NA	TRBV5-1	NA	TGCGCCAGCAGCTTGGAGGGGGGTAAAACCTTC	CASSLEGGKTF
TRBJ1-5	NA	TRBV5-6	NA	TGTGCCAGCAGCTTGGGGGGTCGGGGGGCAGGAGGGAATCAGCCCCAGCATTTT	CASSLGGRGAGGNQPQHF
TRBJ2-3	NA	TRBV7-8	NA	TGTGCCAGCGAGTCAGGGGCGGGGACAGATACGCAGTATTTT	CASESGAGTDTQYF
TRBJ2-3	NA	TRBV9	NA	TGTGCCAGCAGCACATCCCTGGGCACAGATACGCAGTATTTT	CASSTSLGTDTQYF
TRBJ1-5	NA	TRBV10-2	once	TGCGCCAGCAGTGAGGACAGACGCAATCAGCCCCAGCATTTT	CASSEDRRNQPQHF
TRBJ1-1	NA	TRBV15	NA	TGTGCCACCAGCAGAGGCGCAGGAAACACTGAAGCTTTCTTT	CATSRGAGNTEAFF
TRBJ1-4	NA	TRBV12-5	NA	TGTGCTAGTGGTTTGGGGTCTGCTGGGTATGGTGAAAAACTGTTTTTT	CASGLGSAGYGEKLFF
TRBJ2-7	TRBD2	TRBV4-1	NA	TGCGCCAGCAGCCTTCGTAGCGGGGCCCCGGGGTACGAGCAGTACTTC	CASSLRSGAPGYEQYF
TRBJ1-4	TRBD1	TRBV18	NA	TGTGCCAGCTCACCCACTTGGACAGGGCCTGAAAAACTGTTTTTT	CASSPTWTGPEKLFF
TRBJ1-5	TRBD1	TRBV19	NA	TGTGCCAGTAGCGGACAGGGAGGTCAGCCCCAGCATTTT	CASSGQGGQPQHF
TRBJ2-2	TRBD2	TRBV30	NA	TGTGCCTGGAGTCGGGGCGGGGGGGCCGACTGGGAGCTGTTTTTT	CAWSRGGGADWELFF
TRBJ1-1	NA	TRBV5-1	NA	TGCGCCAGCAGCTTACAGGGCGGAAACACTGAAGCTTTCTTT	CASSLQGGNTEAFF
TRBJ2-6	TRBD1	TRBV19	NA	TGTGCCAGTAGGGACTCGAGGACAGGTCCCTCTGGGGCCAACGTCCTGACTTTC	CASRDSRTGPSGANVLTF
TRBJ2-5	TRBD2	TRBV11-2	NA	TGTGCCAGCAGCGTCCGGGTACCGGGACTAAGAGTGGAGACCCAGTACTTC	CASSVRVPGLRVETQYF
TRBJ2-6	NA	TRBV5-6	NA	TGTGCCAGCAGCCTACTGACAGTGGGCATGGGTGGGGCCAACGTCCTGACTTTC	CASSLLTVGMGGANVLTF
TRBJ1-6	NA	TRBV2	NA	TGTGCCAGCAGCTCGACTAGAAGTTCAGGCTCCTATAATTCACCCCTCCACTTT	CASSSTRSSGSYNSPLHF
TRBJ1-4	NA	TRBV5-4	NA	TGTGCCAGCAGCCTTCGGGAGAGAGCTGCGGGTGAAAAACTGTTTTTT	CASSLRERAAGEKLFF
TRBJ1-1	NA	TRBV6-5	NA	TGTGCCAGCAGTTACATTGAAAGGACAGCGAACACTGAAGCTTTCTTT	CASSYIERTANTEAFF
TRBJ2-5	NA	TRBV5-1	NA	TGCGCCAGCAGCGGGGGGGGCTACCAAGAGACCCAGTACTTC	CASSGGGYQETQYF
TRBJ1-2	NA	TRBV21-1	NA	TGTGCCAGCAGACAGGGGACCGACTATGGCTACACCTTC	CASRQGTDYGYTF
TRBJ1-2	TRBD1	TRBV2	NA	TGTGCCAGCAGAGGAGACAGGGTAGTCTATGGCTACACCTTC	CASRGDRVVYGYTF
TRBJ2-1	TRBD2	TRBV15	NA	TGTGCCACCAGATCCCTTCGCGGGGGGGCCTCCTACAATGAGCAGTTCTTC	CATRSLRGGASYNEQFF
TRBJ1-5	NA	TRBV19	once	TGTGCCAGTAGTATGTGGGTGAGTGGCAATCAGCCCCAGCATTTT	CASSMWVSGNQPQHF
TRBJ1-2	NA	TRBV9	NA	TGTGCCAGCAGCGTCAAAGATTACACTAACTATGGCTACACCTTC	CASSVKDYTNYGYTF
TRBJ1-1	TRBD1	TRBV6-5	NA	TGTGCCAGCAGTTACGGGACAGGCGCTGAAGCTTTCTTT	CASSYGTGAEAFF
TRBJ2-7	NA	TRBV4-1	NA	TGCGCCAGCAGCCAGTCCAACAGTGGCGAGCAGTACTTC	CASSQSNSGEQYF
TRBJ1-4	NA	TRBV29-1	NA	TGCAGCGTTGGTCCCTTCGGGACATCCGGGGAAAAACTGTTTTTT	CSVGPFGTSGEKLFF
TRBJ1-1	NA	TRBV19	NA	TGTGCCAGTCAAGGGTATAGGTTGAACACTGAAGCTTTCTTT	CASQGYRLNTEAFF
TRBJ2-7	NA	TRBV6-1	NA	TGTGCCAGCAAGGAGACATCCCTAAAATACGAGCAGTACTTC	CASKETSLKYEQYF
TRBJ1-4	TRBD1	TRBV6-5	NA	TGTGCCAGCAGCCGAACAGGGGGCGCGGGTGAAAAACTGTTTTTT	CASSRTGGAGEKLFF
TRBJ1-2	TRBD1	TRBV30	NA	TGTGCCTGGAGTGGTCGACAACAGGGGTGGGGTGGCTACACCTTC	CAWSGRQQGWGGYTF